The 11 T cell receptor beta chains below all came from one sample that was sequenced in a study of shared clonotypes between healthy human individuals. Measured with immunoSEQ multiplex PCR; TCRdb has only the in-frame clones, and not every one. The sample records around 690,000 clones, about nine tenths being singletons. The sequenced material came from memory CD8+ T cells from PBMCs. Sample subset: CD45RO+ cells pooled with CCR7-negative TemRA cells. Receptors originate from a young man in good health. Some clones in this sample may be carry-over from other donors' samples.

The CDR3 nucleotides are TGCGCCAGCAGCCGCCGGGACAGGACCAATGAGCAGTTCTTC. This sequence encodes CASSRRDRTNEQFF. The chain has TRBV4-1 and TRBJ2-1; 8 bases match TRBD1. Looked up from germline, CDR1 is MGHRA and CDR2 is YSYEKL. V lost 4 bases and J lost 6; bases outside the gene matches: 5. CDR3 length: 14 amino acids.

This chain links TRBV10-3 with TRBJ2-7; either TRBD1 or TRBD2 may fit D (7 bases each). V was shortened by 3 bases and J by 3 bases, with 15 bases between the two germline ends. This CDR3 is 15 amino acids long. The V gene's germline CDR1 is ENHRY and CDR2 SYGVKD. The CDR3: CAISEGQGDYYEQYF. The CDR3 nucleotides read TGTGCCATCAGTGAAGGCCAGGGGGACTACTACGAGCAGTACTTC.

V gene TRBV27 combines with J gene TRBJ2-1; 7 bases align to TRBD2. Germline-derived CDR1 and CDR2 are MNHEY and SMNVEV (reference sequence). The J segment lost 4 bases and the V segment lost 5 bases, leaving 11 bases of the junction unmatched. CDR3 length equals 16 residues. For the CDR3, the DNA is TGTGCCAGCAGTCACCTATTAGCGGGTCTGTACAATGAGCAGTTCTTC. Its protein product is CASSHLLAGLYNEQFF.

The V call is TRBV13, the J call TRBJ1-1; tentatively, D is TRBD1 (6 bases). The CDR3 is made up of 15 amino acids. Looked up from germline, CDR1 is PRHDT and CDR2 is FYEKMQ (reference sequence). V lost 3 bases to trimming and J lost 0 bases, with 11 bases between them. CDR3 loop: CASSLGGRMNTEAFF. CDR3 sequence (DNA): TGTGCCAGCAGCTTGGGGGGCAGAATGAACACTGAAGCTTTCTTT.

The genes are TRBV11-3 and TRBJ2-1; 10 bases align to TRBD2. This CDR3 has 16 residues. Looked up from germline, CDR1 is SGHNT and CDR2 is YENEEA. Trimming cost V 2 bases and J 4 bases; bases outside gene matches: 5. The CDR3 DNA follows: TGTGCCAGCAGCTTATCCGGGACTAGCGTTTACAATGAGCAGTTCTTC. Translating it yields CASSLSGTSVYNEQFF.

The chain uses TRBV9 and TRBJ1-5, with a weak D call TRBD1 (5 bases). Germline lookup yields CDR1 SGDLS and CDR2 YYNGEE. V shed 4 bases and J shed 7 bases, with 18 bases lying between them. This CDR3 is built from 15 residues. The CDR3 protein is CASSPWSGTGQPQHF. The CDR3 coding sequence is TGTGCCAGCAGCCCCTGGAGCGGGACGGGACAGCCCCAGCATTTT.

This chain's CDR3 is CASISGITGELFF. CDR3 DNA: TGTGCCAGCATTAGCGGGATAACCGGGGAGCTGTTTTTT. The chain employs TRBV25-1 and TRBJ2-2; 8 bases fit TRBD2. This CDR3 region has 13 residues. Looked up from germline, CDR1 is MGHDK and CDR2 is SYGVNS. Germline trimming cut 7 bases from V and 5 bases from J; bases unmatched to any gene: 3.

The count of this clone is one. J is TRBJ2-7 and V is TRBV29-1; D is perhaps TRBD2 (5 bases). The CDR3 extends over 15 amino acids. CDR1 is SQVTM and CDR2 is ANQGSEA in the germline V gene. V was shortened by 4 bases and J by 5 bases, with 21 bases between the two germline ends. The CDR3 region is CSVARRGGQRDEQYF. The CDR3 region has the DNA TGCAGCGTTGCCCGCCGGGGTGGGCAACGCGACGAGCAGTACTTC.

The chain employs TRBV9 and TRBJ1-1, with 8 nucleotides matching TRBD1. The germline V gene encodes CDR1 SGDLS and CDR2 YYNGEE. CDR3 length equals 13 residues. With V trimmed by 6 bases and J by 9 bases, 10 bases remained unmatched. CDR3 sequence (DNA): TGTGCCAGCACCTTCTCGCGGACAGGGAAAGCTTTCTTT. Protein sequence: CASTFSRTGKAFF. The variable domain in full, completed from reference TRBV9 and TRBJ1-1, reads DSGVTQTPKHLITATGQRVTLRCSPRSGDLSVYWYQQSLDQGLQFLIQYYNGEERAKGNILERFSAQQFPDLHSELNLSSLELGDSALYFCASTFSRTGKAFFGQGTRLTVV.

V usage is TRBV6-5 and J usage is TRBJ1-4, with a tentative D call TRBD1 (5 bases). Germline V gene sequence: CDR1 MNHEY, CDR2 SVGAGI. Trimming pared 5 bases from V and 8 bases from J, leaving 15 bases between. This CDR3 has 14 amino acids. CDR3 sequence: CASSIGQGLEKLFF. The CDR3 bases are TGTGCCAGCAGTATCGGGCAGGGATTAGAAAAACTGTTTTTT.

The chain recombines TRBV7-9 with TRBJ1-1; D may be TRBD1 (6 bases). Germline CDR1 reads SEHNR; CDR2 reads FQNEAQ (reference sequence). The CDR3 has 18 residues. V was shortened by 5 bases and J by 3 bases, with 25 bases between the two germline ends. As DNA, the CDR3 is TGTGCCAGCAGCCCAGCGCGAGTAGGGGGGTTAGGAGACACTGAAGCTTTCTTT. Encoded protein: CASSPARVGGLGDTEAFF.